The 4 T cell receptor beta chains in this list originate from one sample, sequenced in a study of shared clonotypes between healthy human individuals. It was CD45RO-negative cells, positively selected for CCR7, that made up naive CD8 cells, with terminally differentiated effector memory CD45RA+ cells excluded. Method: immunoSEQ multiplex PCR; TCRdb's copy keeps in-frame clones and lacks some. There are millions of clones in the sample; around 96% occur only once, and 1.1% lies in the top ten. The specimen sequenced was naive CD8+ T cells sorted from blood. The receptor source for this set is a man younger than 35 in good health.

This chain uses TRBV4-3 with TRBJ2-2; D not resolved. The germline V and J ends were trimmed by 0 bases and 6 bases, with 11 bases remaining between them. The CDR3 runs to 15 residues. Germline V gene sequence: CDR1 LGHNA, CDR2 YSLEER. Here the CDR3 DNA reads TGCGCCAGCAGCCAAGATCAAAGTTATTCCGGGGAGCTGTTTTTT. Translating gives CASSQDQSYSGELFF.

The chain uses TRBV28 and TRBJ2-1; unclear D gene. The V gene lost 3 bases and the J gene lost 3 bases, with 6 bases spanning the gap. The CDR3 covers 13 residues. Germline-derived CDR1 and CDR2 are MDHEN and SYDVKM. The CDR3 is CASSFRHYNEQFF. The CDR3 nucleotides read TGTGCCAGCAGTTTCCGACACTACAATGAGCAGTTCTTC.

V is TRBV7-2 and J is TRBJ1-6; the D gene is possibly TRBD1 (5 bases). The germline gives CDR1 SGHTA, CDR2 FQGNSA. V lost 8 bases, J lost 5 bases, and 13 bases lay in between. The CDR3 is 14 amino acids. In DNA form, the CDR3 reads TGTGCCAGCGGGGCGCAGCTCCATAATTCACCCCTCCACTTT. Protein: CASGAQLHNSPLHF. The full variable domain, its missing parts supplied by reference TRBV7-2 and TRBJ1-6, is GAGVSQSPSNKVTEKGKDVELRCDPISGHTALYWYRQSLGQGLEFLIYFQGNSAPDKSGLPSDRFSAERTGGSVSTLTIQRTQQEDSAVYLCASGAQLHNSPLHFGNGTRLTVT.

A few counts support this clone. V is TRBV7-9 and J is TRBJ1-1; D is unclear. CDR3 length: 14 residues. CDR1 SEHNR and CDR2 FQNEAQ come from the germline V gene (reference sequence). V gave up 6 bases and J gave up 3 bases, with 14 bases separating them. CDR3: CASSSDVLDTEAFF. CDR3 sequence (DNA): TGTGCCAGCAGTTCCGACGTGCTGGACACTGAAGCTTTCTTT.